The 22 T cell receptor beta chains presented below share a single source sample, sequenced in a study of blood T cells in healthy people across ages. Using a J-beta primer mix together with a sample-barcoded 5' primer, a second PCR was run for roughly 6 to 12 cycles. TCRdb re-derived calls from the 5' RACE reads in MiXCR, one entry per CDR3 protein. The table records about 780,000 distinct CDR3 sequences, around 45% of them present only once. The sequenced sample was blood. These receptors came from an elderly man in good health.

This clonotype was seen a single time. The chain has TRBV6-2 or TRBV6-3 and TRBJ2-3; D possibly corresponds to TRBD2 (5 bases). V was pared by 6 bases and J by 6 bases, with 22 bases between. The CDR3 covers 16 residues. CDR1 and CDR2 from the germline V gene are MNHEY and SVGEGT. CDR3 nucleotides: TGTGCCAGCAGCTACCTCGGAGCCGGAGGTTCCGATACGCAGTATTTT. Protein sequence: CASSYLGAGGSDTQYF.

This clonotype was counted a few times. The genes are TRBV6-5 and TRBJ2-7; the D is unclear. V dropped 2 bases and J dropped 0 bases, with 8 bases sitting between them. The length of the CDR3 is 14 residues. The germline CDR1 and CDR2 sequences are MNHEY and SVGAGI. This CDR3 reads CASSYATDSYEQYF. The CDR3 bases are TGTGCCAGCAGTTACGCGACGGACTCCTACGAGCAGTACTTC.

V is TRBV7-8 and J is TRBJ2-7, with D unclear. The length of the CDR3 is 13 residues. V lost 5 bases to trimming and J lost 3 bases, with 11 bases between them. Germline CDR1 SGHVS, CDR2 FQNEAQ. CDR3 nucleotides: TGTGCCAGCAGCCCAACCGTGTTCTACGAGCAGTACTTC. Translating it yields CASSPTVFYEQYF.

This clonotype was observed many times. The V call is TRBV5-1, the J call TRBJ2-1; TRBD2 aligns across 9 bases. This CDR3 has 18 amino acids. V gave up 4 bases and J gave up 1 base; unmatched junction bases: 12. The V gene's germline CDR1 is SGHRS and CDR2 YFSETQ. The chain's CDR3 is CASSPDLSGSRSYNEQFF. The CDR3, as DNA: TGCGCCAGCAGCCCGGACCTTAGCGGGAGTAGATCCTACAATGAGCAGTTCTTC.

The chain carries TRBV30 and TRBJ1-1; D gene uncertain. Germline CDR1 reads GTSNPN; CDR2 reads SVGIG (reference sequence). The V and J ends lost 2 bases and 0 bases respectively, with 10 bases between them. This CDR3 spans 14 amino acids. The CDR3 loop is CAWSRNYMNTEAFF. CDR3 bases: TGTGCCTGGAGTCGAAATTATATGAACACTGAAGCTTTCTTT. The full variable domain, completed using reference TRBV30 and TRBJ1-1, is SQTIHQWPATLVQPVGSPLSLECTVEGTSNPNLYWYRQAAGRGLQLLFYSVGIGQISSEVPQNLSASRPQDRQFILSSKKLLLSDSGFYLCAWSRNYMNTEAFFGQGTRLTVV.

The chain combines TRBV27 with TRBJ2-1; D is perhaps TRBD1 or TRBD2 (6 bases each). This CDR3 has 15 residues. CDR1 and CDR2 (germline): MNHEY, SMNVEV (reference sequence). V was pared by 5 bases and J by 9 bases, with 20 bases between. This chain's CDR3 is CASSLRDKNGGEQFF. For the CDR3, the DNA is TGTGCCAGCAGTCTCCGGGACAAAAACGGGGGTGAGCAGTTCTTC.

Comment on this clonotype: A much larger clone lies one base from this, so it may be a read error. The chain links TRBV7-2 to TRBJ2-1; D uncertain. Germline lookup yields CDR1 SGHTA and CDR2 FQGNSA. The CDR3 has 15 amino acids. Between the trimmed V and J ends, which lost 0 bases and 4 bases, there was a span of 10 bases. The CDR3: CASSLAGQHYNEQFF. DNA of the CDR3: TGTGCCAGCAGCTTAGCAGGCCAACATTACAATGAGCAGTTCTTC.

The chain employs TRBV7-2 and TRBJ1-1; D remains unclear. The V end was cut by 5 bases, the J end by 2 bases, with 9 bases between. The germline gives CDR1 SGHTA, CDR2 FQGNSA. This CDR3 contains 13 residues. DNA for the CDR3: TGTGCCAGCAGCCCCCACCCAAACACTGAAGCTTTCTTT. Encoded protein: CASSPHPNTEAFF. Combining the CDR3 with reference TRBV7-2 and TRBJ1-1 gives the whole variable domain GAGVSQSPSNKVTEKGKDVELRCDPISGHTALYWYRQSLGQGLEFLIYFQGNSAPDKSGLPSDRFSAERTGGSVSTLTIQRTQQEDSAVYLCASSPHPNTEAFFGQGTRLTVV.

This clonotype was picked up a small number of times. The chain joins TRBV7-2 to TRBJ2-2; D is unclear. In germline, CDR1 is SGHTA, CDR2 FQGNSA. The V and J ends lost 5 bases and 4 bases respectively, with 17 bases between them. The length of the CDR3 is 16 residues. The CDR3 nucleotides are TGTGCCAGCAGCAAAAGTAGGAGTACAGCCACCGGGGAGCTGTTTTTT. Protein sequence: CASSKSRSTATGELFF.

The V gene is TRBV5-1, the J gene TRBJ2-3; 7 nucleotides align to TRBD2. The CDR3 runs to 15 residues. Trimming removed 5 bases from V and 6 bases from J; junction bases left unmatched: 12. Germline CDR1 SGHRS, CDR2 YFSETQ. The DNA for the CDR3 is TGCGCCAGCAGTTTCCTCCGGGAGGAGTGGGATACGCAGTATTTT. The encoded protein is CASSFLREEWDTQYF.

This clonotype was seen more than once but under ten times. This chain connects TRBV3-1 to TRBJ2-2; D uncertain. In germline, CDR1 is LGHDT, CDR2 YNNKEL (reference sequence). V shed 6 bases and J shed 8 bases, with 10 bases lying between them. This CDR3 has 12 residues. CDR3 nucleotide sequence: TGTGCCAGCAGTTACGAGTTTGGGGAGCTGTTTTTT. Amino acids: CASSYEFGELFF.

The V gene is TRBV20-1, the J gene TRBJ2-1, with a weak D call TRBD2 (6 bases). Per the germline V gene, CDR1 is DFQATT and CDR2 is SNEGSKA (reference sequence). Trimming removed 2 bases from V and 0 bases from J, with 11 bases in between. This CDR3 contains 15 residues. For the CDR3, the DNA is TGCAGTGCTAGACGACTAGGCCCCTCCTACAATGAGCAGTTCTTC. It yields the protein CSARRLGPSYNEQFF.

This clonotype was recorded once. The V call is TRBV10-3, the J call TRBJ2-1; 7 positions agree with TRBD2. Germline CDR1 and CDR2: ENHRY and SYGVKD. Losses at the gene ends were 3 bases for V and 10 bases for J; bases not matched to a gene: 15. The CDR3 spans 16 residues. CDR3 coding DNA: TGTGCCATCAGTGATCAGCGTGGGGGGGGGTTCGAAGAGCAGTTCTTC. Residues: CAISDQRGGGFEEQFF.

About this clonotype itself: Compared with germline, one end of the junction differs, possibly owing to a read error. This sequence joins TRBV27 and TRBJ2-7; D gene uncertain. Germline-derived CDR1 and CDR2 are MNHEY and SMNVEV (reference sequence). The CDR3 sequence is 14 residues long. The CDR3, as DNA: TGTGCCAGCAGTGTATCAACGGTTGCCTACGAGCAGTACTTC. This gives the protein CASSVSTVAYEQYF.

J is TRBJ2-3 and V is TRBV12-3 or TRBV12-4; 7 nucleotides line up with TRBD1. With V trimmed by 5 bases and J by 3 bases, 11 bases remained unmatched. The CDR3 sequence is 16 residues long. The CDR3 DNA reads TGTGCCAGCAGTCCCCTAGGGGGCGCCCGGACAGATACGCAGTATTTT. Translation gives CASSPLGGARTDTQYF.

As to this clonotype: A single base separates this from a much larger clone, so it may be a read error. The V call is TRBV27, the J call TRBJ1-6, with a weak D call TRBD1 (5 bases). From germline, CDR1 is MNHEY and CDR2 SMNVEV (reference sequence). The germline V and J ends were trimmed by 0 bases and 2 bases, with 8 bases remaining between them. This CDR3 spans 16 amino acids. In DNA form, the CDR3 reads TGTGCCAGCAGTTTATCGGGGCGAACCTATAATTCACCCCTCCACTTT. It translates to CASSLSGRTYNSPLHF.

The CDR3 is CASSYLSTSDEQYF. The CDR3 DNA reads TGTGCCAGCAGTTATCTTAGTACTTCCGACGAGCAGTACTTC. The chain recombines TRBV6-5 with TRBJ2-4; D is unresolved. The tail of the sequence fits TRBJ2-7 better, so the J call may be wrong. Germline V CDR1 and CDR2: MNHEY, SVGAGI. This CDR3 region has 14 residues.

This rearrangement joins TRBV11-2 to TRBJ2-7; the D gene could be TRBD1 or TRBD2 (5 bases each). CDR1 is SGHAT and CDR2 is FQNNGV in the germline V gene. The CDR3 length is 16 residues. Trimming pared 0 bases from V and 7 bases from J, leaving 19 bases between. The CDR3 DNA is TGTGCCAGCAGCTTAGAGTTGGCAGTGAGGGGCAATGAGCAGTACTTC. This sequence encodes CASSLELAVRGNEQYF.

This clonotype was seen a handful of times. The chain carries TRBV5-4 and TRBJ2-3; 8 positions match TRBD2. The CDR3 consists of 19 residues. The V segment lost 4 bases and the J segment 4 bases; nucleotides outside the gene matches: 20. Germline values: CDR1 SGHNT, CDR2 YYREEE (reference sequence). The DNA of the CDR3 is TGTGCCAGCAGCAAAGACACCGGGATCGGCGGGAGGAGAGCAGATACGCAGTATTTT. It specifies CASSKDTGIGGRRADTQYF. Together with reference TRBV5-4 and TRBJ2-3, the CDR3 gives the full variable domain: ETGVTQSPTHLIKTRGQQVTLRCSSQSGHNTVSWYQQALGQGPQFIFQYYREEENGRGNFPPRFSGLQFPNYSSELNVNALELDDSALYLCASSKDTGIGGRRADTQYFGPGTRLTVL.

V and J are TRBV7-6 and TRBJ2-2; 10 bases map to TRBD1. Trimming removed 1 base from V and 5 bases from J; junction bases left unmatched: 1. Looked up from germline, CDR1 is SGHVS and CDR2 is FNYEAQ. The length of the CDR3 is 15 residues. This CDR3 is CASSLVGQGTGELFF. For the CDR3, the DNA is TGTGCCAGCAGCTTAGTGGGACAGGGGACCGGGGAGCTGTTTTTT.

This chain links TRBV11-2 with TRBJ2-2, with TRBD2 matching over 9 bases. CDR1 and CDR2 (germline): SGHAT, FQNNGV. V was clipped by 7 bases and J by 4 bases; unmatched bases: 16. This CDR3 spans 18 amino acids. Here the CDR3 DNA reads TGTGCCAGCAACCCCTCTCGGTTAGCGGGAGCTCGCACCGGGGAGCTGTTTTTT. It encodes CASNPSRLAGARTGELFF.

This clonotype was counted between two and nine times. A much larger clone is a single base away; this may be a read error. The chain uses TRBV28 and TRBJ2-1; D gene unclear. Germline values: CDR1 MDHEN, CDR2 SYDVKM. Trimming stripped 5 bases from V and 10 bases from J, with 9 bases between. CDR3 length: 11 residues. CDR3 nucleotide sequence: TGTGCCAGCAGTACGAACTACGAGCAGTTCTTC. Translating gives CASSTNYEQFF.